This TCR beta chain emerged from a study of response to subunit inactivated influenza vaccine. TCRdb used MiXCR to reprocess the RT-PCR reads, holding one entry per CDR3 protein. The sample holds approximately 680,000 distinct CDR3 sequences, more than 15% seen once. This CDR3 has 14 residues. With V trimmed by 4 bases and J by 15 bases, 14 bases remained unmatched. This clonotype has only a few counts. The chain recombines TRBV12-3 or TRBV12-4 with TRBJ1-5; TRBD1 matches at 8 bases. This sequence originates from a man aged 50 to 60 who received an inactivated influenza vaccine. The sequencing used PBMCs from blood, collected 12 days after vaccination. In DNA, the CDR3 is TGTGCCAGCAGTTCCCAGGGGGCGATGGCCCCGAGGCATTTT. The encoded protein is CASSSQGAMAPRHF.